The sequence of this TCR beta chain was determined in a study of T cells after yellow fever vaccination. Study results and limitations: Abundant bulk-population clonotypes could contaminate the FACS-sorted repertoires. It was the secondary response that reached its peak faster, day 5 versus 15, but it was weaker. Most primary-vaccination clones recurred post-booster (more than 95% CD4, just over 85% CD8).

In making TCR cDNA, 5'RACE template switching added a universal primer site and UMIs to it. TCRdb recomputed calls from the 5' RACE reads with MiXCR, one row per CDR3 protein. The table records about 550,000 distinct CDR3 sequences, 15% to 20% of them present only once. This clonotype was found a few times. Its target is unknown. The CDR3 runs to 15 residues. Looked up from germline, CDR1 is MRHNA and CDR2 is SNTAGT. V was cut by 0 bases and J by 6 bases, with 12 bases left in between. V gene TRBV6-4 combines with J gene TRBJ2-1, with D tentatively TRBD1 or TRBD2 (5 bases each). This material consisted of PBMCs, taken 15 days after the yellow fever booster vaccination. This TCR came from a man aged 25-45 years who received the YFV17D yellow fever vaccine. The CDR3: CASSDSGVLGNEQFF. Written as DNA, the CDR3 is TGTGCCAGCAGTGACTCGGGGGTCCTTGGCAATGAGCAGTTCTTC.